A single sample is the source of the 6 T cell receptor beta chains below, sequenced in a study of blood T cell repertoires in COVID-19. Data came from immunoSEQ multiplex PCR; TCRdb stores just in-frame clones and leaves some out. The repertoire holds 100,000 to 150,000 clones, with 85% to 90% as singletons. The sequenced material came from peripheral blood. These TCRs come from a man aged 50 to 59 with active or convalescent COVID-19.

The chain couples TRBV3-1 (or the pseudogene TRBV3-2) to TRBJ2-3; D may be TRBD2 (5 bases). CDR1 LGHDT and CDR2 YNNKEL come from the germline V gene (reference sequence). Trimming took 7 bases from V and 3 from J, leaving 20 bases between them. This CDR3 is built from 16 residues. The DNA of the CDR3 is TGTGCCAGCACCAACACGTGGGAGATTCGGACAGATACGCAGTATTTT. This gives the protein CASTNTWEIRTDTQYF.

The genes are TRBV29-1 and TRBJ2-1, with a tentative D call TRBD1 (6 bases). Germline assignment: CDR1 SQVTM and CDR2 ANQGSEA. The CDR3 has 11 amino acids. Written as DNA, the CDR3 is TGCGCCACCACAGGGTACAATGAGCAGTTCTTC. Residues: CATTGYNEQFF.

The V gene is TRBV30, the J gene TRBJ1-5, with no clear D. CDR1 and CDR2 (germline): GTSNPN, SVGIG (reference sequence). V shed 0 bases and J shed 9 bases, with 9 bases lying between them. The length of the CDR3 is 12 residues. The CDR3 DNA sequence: TGTGCCTGGAGTGTGAGCCCCGGGCCCCAGCATTTT. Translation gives CAWSVSPGPQHF.

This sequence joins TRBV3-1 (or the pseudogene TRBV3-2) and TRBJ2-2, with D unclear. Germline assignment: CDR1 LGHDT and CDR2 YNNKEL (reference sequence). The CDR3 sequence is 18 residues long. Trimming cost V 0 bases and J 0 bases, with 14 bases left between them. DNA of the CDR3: TGTGCCAGCAGCCAAGACGTACCCCTCCGCGCGAACACCGGGGAGCTGTTTTTT. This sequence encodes CASSQDVPLRANTGELFF.

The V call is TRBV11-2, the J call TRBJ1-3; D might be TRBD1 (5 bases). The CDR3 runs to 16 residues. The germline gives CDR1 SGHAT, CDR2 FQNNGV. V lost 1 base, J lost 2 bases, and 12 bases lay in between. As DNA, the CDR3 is TGTGCCAGCAGCTTAGTGGTGGGGGGTGCTGGAAACACCATATATTTT. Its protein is CASSLVVGGAGNTIYF. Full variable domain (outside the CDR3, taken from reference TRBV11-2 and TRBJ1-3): EAGVAQSPRYKIIEKRQSVAFWCNPISGHATLYWYQQILGQGPKLLIQFQNNGVVDDSQLPKDRFSAERLKGVDSTLKIQPAKLEDSAVYLCASSLVVGGAGNTIYFGEGSWLTVV.

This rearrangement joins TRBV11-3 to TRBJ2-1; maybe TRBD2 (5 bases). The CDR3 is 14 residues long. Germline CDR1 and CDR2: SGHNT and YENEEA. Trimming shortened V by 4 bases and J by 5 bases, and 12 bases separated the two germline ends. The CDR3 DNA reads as TGTGCCAGCAGCTCCTCCCCACTAGACAATGAGCAGTTCTTC. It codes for CASSSSPLDNEQFF.